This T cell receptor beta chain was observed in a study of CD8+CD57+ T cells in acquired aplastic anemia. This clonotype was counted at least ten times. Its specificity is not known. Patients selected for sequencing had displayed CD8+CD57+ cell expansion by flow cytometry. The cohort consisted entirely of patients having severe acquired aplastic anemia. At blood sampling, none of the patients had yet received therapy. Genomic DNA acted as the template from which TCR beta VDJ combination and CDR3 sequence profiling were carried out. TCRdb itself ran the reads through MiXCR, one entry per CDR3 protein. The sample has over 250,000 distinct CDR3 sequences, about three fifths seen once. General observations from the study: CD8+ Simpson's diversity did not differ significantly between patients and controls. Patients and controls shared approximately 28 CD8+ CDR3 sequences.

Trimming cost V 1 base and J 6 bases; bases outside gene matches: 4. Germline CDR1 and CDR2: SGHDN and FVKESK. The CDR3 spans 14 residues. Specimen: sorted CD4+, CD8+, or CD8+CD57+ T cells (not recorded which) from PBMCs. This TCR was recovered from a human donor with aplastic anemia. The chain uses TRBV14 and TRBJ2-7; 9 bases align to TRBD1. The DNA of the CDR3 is TGTGCCAGCAGCCAAGTCGACAGGGGGGTCGAGCAGTACTTC. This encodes CASSQVDRGVEQYF.